What follows are 21 T cell receptor beta chains derived from one specimen sequenced in a study of cytomegalovirus exposure and HLA in healthy donors. Assay: immunoSEQ multiplex PCR; the TCRdb copy retains only in-frame clones and omits some. The sample carries about 86,000 clones, 90% to 95% recorded once. What was sequenced was PBMCs. The receptors here all came from a man between 18 and 35 years old in good health and CMV-seronegative.

This clone was seen once. V and J are TRBV14 and TRBJ1-1; no reliable D call. V shed 2 bases and J shed 3 bases, with 10 bases lying between them. This CDR3 has 14 amino acids. Looked up from germline, CDR1 is SGHDN and CDR2 is FVKESK. CDR3 in DNA: TGTGCCAGCAGCCAAAGGCGGTGGGACACTGAAGCTTTCTTT. Translated, it gives CASSQRRWDTEAFF.

J is TRBJ1-1 and V is TRBV2; 9 bases are a match to TRBD1. Trimming cost V 6 bases and J 0 bases; bases outside gene matches: 2. There are 14 residues in the CDR3. Germline CDR1 SNHLY, CDR2 FYNNEI. This chain's CDR3 is CASRGQGLNTEAFF. The CDR3 region has the DNA TGTGCCAGCAGGGGACAGGGCCTGAACACTGAAGCTTTCTTT. The whole variable domain, filled in from reference TRBV2 and TRBJ1-1, reads EPEVTQTPSHQVTQMGQEVILRCVPISNHLYFYWYRQILGQKVEFLVSFYNNEISEKSEIFDDQFSVERPDGSNFTLKIRSTKLEDSAMYFCASRGQGLNTEAFFGQGTRLTVV.

The V call is TRBV30, the J call TRBJ2-5, with unresolved D. The CDR3 has 12 amino acids. Trimming took off 0 bases at V and 5 bases at J, with 7 bases between the two ends. The germline V gene encodes CDR1 GTSNPN and CDR2 SVGIG (reference sequence). The CDR3 DNA is TGTGCCTGGAGTGTAGACACGGAGACCCAGTACTTC. Translating gives CAWSVDTETQYF.

This chain joins TRBV28 and TRBJ2-7, with a possible D match to TRBD1 (7 bases). The CDR3 has 16 amino acids. Between the trimmed V and J ends, which lost 7 bases and 5 bases, there was a span of 24 bases. CDR1 and CDR2 from the germline V gene are MDHEN and SYDVKM. As DNA, the CDR3 is TGTGCCAGCACCCCGGGTGGGGGGACAGAAGGACACGAGCAGTACTTC. It is translated as CASTPGGGTEGHEQYF.

The gene calls are TRBV5-1 and TRBJ1-4, with TRBD1 matching over 9 bases. CDR1 and CDR2 (germline): SGHRS, YFSETQ. This CDR3 has 17 amino acids. The V and J ends lost 3 bases and 0 bases, in that order; junction bases with no gene match: 6. CDR3 bases: TGCGCCAGCAGCTCGCTACGACAGGGGGCAACTAATGAAAAACTGTTTTTT. Its translation is CASSSLRQGATNEKLFF.

The V call is TRBV20-1, the J call TRBJ1-1, with D tentatively TRBD1 (5 bases). CDR3 length: 11 amino acids. V gave up 6 bases and J gave up 2 bases, with 7 bases separating them. Germline-derived CDR1 and CDR2 are DFQATT and SNEGSKA (reference sequence). CDR3 in amino acids: CSAWGNTEAFF. The CDR3 DNA sequence: TGCAGTGCCTGGGGCAACACTGAAGCTTTCTTT.

The gene calls are TRBV7-9 and TRBJ2-3, with 7 bases aligning to TRBD2. The CDR3 contains 16 residues. Trimming at V came to 1 base and at J to 2 bases, leaving 6 bases not matched to a gene. From germline, CDR1 is SEHNR and CDR2 FQNEAQ (reference sequence). The CDR3 reads CASSLVALAVTDTQYF. The CDR3 coding sequence is TGTGCCAGCAGCTTAGTCGCGCTAGCGGTCACAGATACGCAGTATTTT.

This rearrangement joins TRBV18 to TRBJ2-7; 7 bases are shared with TRBD1. Germline trimming cut 2 bases from V and 4 bases from J; bases unmatched to any gene: 11. The germline CDR1 and CDR2 sequences are KGHSH and LQKENI. The CDR3 covers 16 residues. In DNA, the CDR3 is TGTGCCAGCTCACCAAGGGCAGGGGGTAAACTTTACGAGCAGTACTTC. It encodes CASSPRAGGKLYEQYF.

V and J are TRBV27 and TRBJ1-2; TRBD1 agrees at 8 bases. CDR3 length equals 15 residues. Trimming removed 0 bases from V and 7 bases from J; junction bases left unmatched: 7. Germline V CDR1 and CDR2: MNHEY, SMNVEV (reference sequence). In nucleotides, the CDR3 is TGTGCCAGCAGTTTATCGACCCCAGGGGGCCTTGGCTACACCTTC. It encodes CASSLSTPGGLGYTF.

The gene calls are TRBV9 and TRBJ2-7; TRBD1 matches at 11 bases. V lost 3 bases to trimming and J lost 2 bases; unmatched junction nucleotides: 4. Germline V gene lookup returns CDR1 SGDLS and CDR2 YYNGEE. The CDR3 spans 15 residues. DNA of the CDR3: TGTGCCAGCAGCGCCGGGACAGGGGGTGCCTACGAGCAGTACTTC. Encoded protein: CASSAGTGGAYEQYF.

V gene TRBV5-1 combines with J gene TRBJ1-2, with TRBD1 matching 12 bases. Losses at the gene ends were 4 bases for V and 6 bases for J; bases not matched to a gene: 7. Per the germline V gene, CDR1 is SGHRS and CDR2 is YFSETQ. This CDR3 has 15 amino acids. The CDR3 spells CASSRRDRGPDGYTF. Here the CDR3 DNA reads TGCGCCAGCAGCAGACGGGACAGGGGGCCGGATGGCTACACCTTC. Using reference TRBV5-1 and TRBJ1-2 for the parts outside the CDR3, the full variable domain is KAGVTQTPRYLIKTRGQQVTLSCSPISGHRSVSWYQQTPGQGLQFLFEYFSETQRNKGNFPGRFSGRQFSNSRSEMNVSTLELGDSALYLCASSRRDRGPDGYTFGSGTRLTVV.

The V call is TRBV27, the J call TRBJ2-1, with a tentative D call TRBD2 (6 bases). Deletions cut 8 bases from V and 5 bases from J, with 10 bases between. The CDR3 runs 12 residues. The germline CDR1 and CDR2 sequences are MNHEY and SMNVEV (reference sequence). The CDR3 sequence: CASGDFDNEQFF. The CDR3 nucleotides are TGTGCCAGCGGGGACTTTGACAATGAGCAGTTCTTC.

The rearrangement joins TRBV4-1 to TRBJ1-5; TRBD1 agrees at 8 bases. The V gene's germline CDR1 is MGHRA and CDR2 YSYEKL. This CDR3 has 18 amino acids. V was pared by 4 bases and J by 2 bases, with 13 bases of the junction left unmatched. The CDR3 bases are TGCGCCAGCAGCCGACAAGGGACAGGAGGTGTCGGCAATCAGCCCCAGCATTTT. Translated, it gives CASSRQGTGGVGNQPQHF.

The chain joins TRBV16 to TRBJ1-1, with a possible D match to TRBD1 (6 bases). V was trimmed by 2 bases and J by 2 bases, leaving 30 bases between them. The germline V gene encodes CDR1 KGHSY and CDR2 FQNENV. CDR3 size: 21 residues. The CDR3 spells CASSQPLRREAGDGGNTEAFF. In DNA form, the CDR3 reads TGTGCCAGCAGCCAACCGCTCAGGCGGGAGGCAGGGGACGGGGGTAACACTGAAGCTTTCTTT.

The V and J genes are TRBV10-1 and TRBJ2-7; a possible D gene is TRBD1 (6 bases). This CDR3 comprises 15 residues. CDR1 is WNHNN and CDR2 is SYGVQD in the germline V gene (reference sequence). V lost 0 bases and J lost 0, with 9 bases in between. CDR3 loop: CASSESQGTSYEQYF. The CDR3 coding sequence is TGCGCCAGCAGTGAGTCCCAGGGGACCTCCTACGAGCAGTACTTC.

The chain carries TRBV10-1 and TRBJ2-1, with 7 positions matching TRBD2. The CDR3 has 14 residues. The germline CDR1 and CDR2 sequences are WNHNN and SYGVQD (reference sequence). Losses at the gene ends were 4 bases for V and 3 bases for J; bases not matched to a gene: 3. The CDR3 region is CASSVVAGYNEQFF. In DNA form, the CDR3 reads TGCGCCAGCAGTGTGGTAGCGGGCTACAATGAGCAGTTCTTC.

V is TRBV10-3 and J is TRBJ1-1; a weak D match, TRBD1 (6 bases). CDR3 length: 15 residues. Germline values: CDR1 ENHRY, CDR2 SYGVKD. Trimming took off 2 bases at V and 4 bases at J, with 14 bases between the two ends. CDR3 region: CAISELTGLGTEAFF. For the CDR3, the DNA is TGTGCCATCAGTGAGCTAACAGGGTTGGGCACTGAAGCTTTCTTT.

The chain joins TRBV19 to TRBJ1-1; D not certain. The V gene's germline CDR1 is LNHDA and CDR2 SQIVND (reference sequence). Between the trimmed V and J ends, which lost 4 bases and 5 bases, there was a span of 17 bases. This CDR3 has 15 residues. The CDR3 nucleotides are TGTGCCAGTAGTACCTCAGACTCCCTGTTAACTGAAGCTTTCTTT. Translating gives CASSTSDSLLTEAFF.

This clone is labeled as medium-sized. This chain connects TRBV6-1 to TRBJ2-7; 7 nucleotides align to TRBD2. The CDR3 totals 13 residues. Germline CDR1 MNHNS, CDR2 SASEGT. The trim removed 6 bases at V and 3 bases at J, leaving 5 bases unmatched. CDR3 sequence reads: CASRGGIIYEQYF. The CDR3 bases are TGTGCCAGCAGGGGAGGGATAATCTACGAGCAGTACTTC.

J is TRBJ1-1 and V is TRBV6-1; TRBD1 matches 7 bases. V lost 5 bases to trimming and J lost 0 bases; unmatched junction nucleotides: 6. The CDR3 consists of 15 residues. Germline assignment: CDR1 MNHNS and CDR2 SASEGT. The DNA of the CDR3 is TGTGCCAGCAGTTTCCTAACAGGGGTGAACACTGAAGCTTTCTTT. Amino acids: CASSFLTGVNTEAFF.

The CDR3 DNA sequence: TGTGCCAGCAGTTACTCGGTCAGGGGTAGTGGGGATACGCAGTATTTT. It specifies CASSYSVRGSGDTQYF. The rearrangement links TRBV6-6 to TRBJ2-3, with D possibly TRBD1 on 6 matching bases. Looked up from germline, CDR1 is MNHNY and CDR2 is SVGAGI (reference sequence). There are 16 residues in the CDR3. Trimming cost V 0 bases and J 6 bases, with 16 bases left between them.